The T cell receptor beta chain under discussion was sequenced for a study of cytomegalovirus exposure and HLA in healthy donors. Study overall: The 120 or so validation repertoires were produced on the same platform as the roughly 690 repertoires of the first cohort. This was reported in a later analysis.

General study points: Most observed TCR sequences were rare, whereas some public TCRs were detected in many donors. The study recorded 150 to 200 TCR beta chains that were cytomegalovirus-associated.

With regard to this clone: The antigen is not known.

The CDR3 covers 15 residues. Germline-derived CDR1 and CDR2 are MNHEY and SMNVEV (reference sequence). The V end was cut by 4 bases, the J end by 5 bases, with 15 bases between. Using immunoSEQ multiplex PCR, the repertoire was profiled, and TCRdb retains in-frame clones only, with some absent. The repertoire holds 55,000 to 75,000 clones, with 85% to 95% as singletons. The sequence derives from a man in his late teens or twenties in good health and CMV-seropositive. What was sequenced was PBMCs. This chain links TRBV27 with TRBJ2-1, with TRBD1 as a possible D gene (5 bases). CDR3 sequence (DNA): TGTGCCAGCAGTTCTACCGGAAAGGGGAACAATGAGCAGTTCTTC. It is translated as CASSSTGKGNNEQFF.